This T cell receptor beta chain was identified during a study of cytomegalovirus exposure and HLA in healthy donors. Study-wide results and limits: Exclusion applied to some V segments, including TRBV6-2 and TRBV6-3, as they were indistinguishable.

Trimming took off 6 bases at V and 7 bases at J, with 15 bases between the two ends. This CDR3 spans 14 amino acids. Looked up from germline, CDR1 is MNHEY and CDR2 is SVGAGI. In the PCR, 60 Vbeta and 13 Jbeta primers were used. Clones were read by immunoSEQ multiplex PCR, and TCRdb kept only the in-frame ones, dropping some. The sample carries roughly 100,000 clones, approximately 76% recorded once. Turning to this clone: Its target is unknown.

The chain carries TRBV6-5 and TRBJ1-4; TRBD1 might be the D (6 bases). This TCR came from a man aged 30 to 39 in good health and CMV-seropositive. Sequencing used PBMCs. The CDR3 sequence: CASRPGASGEKLFF. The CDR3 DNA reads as TGTGCCAGCAGACCAGGGGCCTCAGGTGAAAAACTGTTTTTT.